These 4 T cell receptor beta chains were all obtained from the same sample, sequenced in a study of blood T cells in healthy people across ages. Primers used in a second PCR of about 6 to 12 cycles were a sample-barcoded 5' primer and a J-beta primer mix. A single record per CDR3 protein comes from TCRdb applying MiXCR to the 5' RACE reads. Of over 1,500,000 distinct CDR3 sequences in the sample, about 39% were seen once. The sample was blood. The receptors come from a human donor in good health.

CDR3 protein: CAISETPGQGLNQPQHF. The CDR3, as DNA: TGTGCCATCAGTGAAACCCCGGGACAGGGACTCAATCAGCCCCAGCATTTT. The V and J genes are TRBV10-3 and TRBJ1-5; the match to TRBD1 covers 9 bases. CDR1 and CDR2 from the germline V gene are ENHRY and SYGVKD. J gave up 3 bases and V 3 bases, and 9 bases lay outside the gene matches. The length of the CDR3 is 17 residues.

Only a few counts were recorded for this clonotype. This sequence joins TRBV29-1 and TRBJ2-5; 10 nucleotides agree with TRBD2. With V trimmed by 6 bases and J by 4 bases, 11 bases remained unmatched. The CDR3 consists of 15 residues. Germline CDR1 is SQVTM and CDR2 is ANQGSEA. The CDR3 is CSVPRPAGGGETQYF. The DNA of the CDR3 is TGCAGCGTCCCGAGGCCAGCGGGGGGGGGAGAGACCCAGTACTTC.

In this sample, this clonotype turned up a few times. The rearrangement joins TRBV28 to TRBJ2-7; 10 nucleotides match TRBD2. The CDR3 loop spans 16 amino acids. Germline V lookup: CDR1 MDHEN, CDR2 SYDVKM. J lost 2 bases, V lost 5 bases, and 9 bases had no gene match. The CDR3 DNA reads as TGTGCCAGCAGTCCCCCACTAGCGGGGCTTCCCTACGAGCAGTACTTC. The encoded protein is CASSPPLAGLPYEQYF.

The chain joins TRBV29-1 to TRBJ2-4, with D perhaps TRBD1 (5 bases). The better agreement between TRBJ2-7 and the DNA end casts doubt on the J call. The CDR3 is 13 amino acids. The germline gives CDR1 SQVTM, CDR2 ANQGSEA. The CDR3 sequence is CSVSSSRAFEQYF. CDR3 in DNA: TGCAGCGTTTCTTCCAGCAGGGCTTTCGAGCAGTACTTC.